Presented here are 32 T cell receptor beta chains from one specimen sequenced in a study of regulatory T cells in long-lasting Graves disease (dated by TCRdb to 2020 to 2022). The receptor library was made with multiplex PCR. Sequencing was performed on an Illumina HiSeq 4000. TCR beta libraries were built with iRepertoire HTBI primers and Arm-PCR amplification of CDR3 regions. TCRdb cleaned the public reads at Q25 with fastp, built clones with MiXCR and kept in-frame beta chains. CDR3 protein duplicates are merged, each entry listing the most common genes and DNA. The table for this sample lists 450,000 to 650,000 distinct CDR3 sequences; about 15% of them were counted only once. About 25% of the sample is taken by the ten largest. The meaning of the sample's time point label: newly diagnosed GD, antithyroid drugs for less than 3 months. For both TCR sequencing and RNA sequencing, RNA was extracted from PBMCs in TRIzol.

The same data also contributed to another study, on T cells in Graves' hyperthyroidism and ophthalmopathy.

The specimen was peripheral blood mononuclear cells (PBMCs), collected at new diagnosis, from a patient treated with antithyroid drugs. The receptors derive from a woman aged 40-65 years with Graves disease. Donor details come from another sample of the same person, matched by shared clones.

The sample holds a few counts of this clonotype. This sequence joins TRBV5-5 and TRBJ1-1; D unresolved. This CDR3 is 13 amino acids long. With 1 base removed from V and 4 bases from J, the gap between germline ends came to 8 bases. Germline-derived CDR1 and CDR2 are SGHKS and YYEKEE (reference sequence). This CDR3 reads CASSLTFGTEAFF. CDR3 DNA: TGTGCCAGCAGCTTGACGTTCGGCACTGAAGCTTTCTTT.

As to this clonotype: With a much larger clone just one base away, this may be a read error. This chain connects TRBV6-5 to TRBJ2-7; D is perhaps TRBD1 (5 bases). The CDR3 sequence is 14 residues long. Germline V lookup: CDR1 MNHEY, CDR2 SVGAGI. DNA of the CDR3: TGTGGCAGCAGTTACACCGACAGTCCCTACGAGCAGTACTTC. Encoded protein: CGSSYTDSPYEQYF.

The genes are TRBV15 and TRBJ1-3; TRBD1 might be the D (5 bases). Germline V gene data show CDR1 as LNHNV and CDR2 as YYDKDF (reference sequence). CDR3 size: 14 residues. V lost 8 bases and J lost 2, with 13 bases in between. The CDR3 loop reads CATALGGTGNTIYF. In DNA form, the CDR3 reads TGTGCCACCGCACTTGGGGGGACTGGAAACACCATATATTTT.

This clonotype has at least ten counts. J is TRBJ2-7 and V is TRBV12-3 or TRBV12-4; D perhaps matches TRBD1 (5 bases). The V end was cut by 5 bases, the J end by 3 bases, with 11 bases between. The CDR3 is 13 amino acids. CDR3 bases: TGTGCCAGCAGTGGCTTAGGGGTCTACGAGCAGTACTTC. Its protein product is CASSGLGVYEQYF.

This clonotype was counted at least ten times. The rearrangement links TRBV6-1 to TRBJ2-3; 14 bases align to TRBD2. Germline CDR1 MNHNS, CDR2 SASEGT. There are 17 residues in the CDR3. V shed 2 bases, J shed 8 bases, and the junction held 9 bases outside the gene matches. The CDR3 reads CASSESGLAGAVGTQYF. The CDR3 coding sequence is TGTGCCAGCAGTGAATCGGGACTAGCGGGGGCGGTCGGTACGCAGTATTTT.

The rearrangement links TRBV29-1 to TRBJ2-2; D is ambiguous. Germline CDR1 SQVTM, CDR2 ANQGSEA. The CDR3 loop spans 13 amino acids. Trimming took 4 bases from V and 5 from J, leaving 11 bases between them. The CDR3 coding sequence is TGCAGCGTTGGTTACCTAGGGACCGGGGAGCTGTTTTTT. Amino acid sequence: CSVGYLGTGELFF.

This clonotype was seen a few times. This chain joins TRBV10-3 and TRBJ2-3; TRBD1 is a possible D gene (6 bases). CDR1 and CDR2 from the germline V gene are ENHRY and SYGVKD. V dropped 3 bases and J dropped 1 base, with 11 bases sitting between them. The CDR3 runs to 15 residues. The CDR3 DNA reads TGTGCCATCAGTGACCCGACAGGCCGCACAGATACGCAGTATTTT. This gives the protein CAISDPTGRTDTQYF.

Details on this clonotype: A much bigger clone sits one base away, suggesting this may be a read error. V is TRBV12-3 or TRBV12-4 and J is TRBJ1-5, with D unresolved. Trimming shortened V by 7 bases and J by 6 bases, and 10 bases separated the two germline ends. The CDR3 covers 12 residues. The CDR3 loop is CASKIIGQPQHF. In DNA form, the CDR3 reads TGTGCCAGCAAGATAATAGGTCAGCCCCAGCATTTT.

The sample holds many counts of this clonotype. This chain connects TRBV28 to TRBJ1-1; D is uncertain. This CDR3 is built from 11 residues. V lost 5 bases and J 5 bases, leaving 6 bases between the germline ends. Looked up from germline, CDR1 is MDHEN and CDR2 is SYDVKM. The CDR3 loop is CASSRETEAFF. CDR3 nucleotide sequence: TGTGCCAGCAGTCGAGAGACTGAAGCTTTCTTT.

This clonotype came up many times. This sequence joins TRBV3-1 and TRBJ1-5; no reliable D call. The CDR3 has 13 amino acids. Looked up from germline, CDR1 is LGHDT and CDR2 is YNNKEL (reference sequence). Trimming pared 1 base from V and 7 bases from J, leaving 8 bases between. The CDR3 DNA follows: TGTGCCAGCAGCCAAGCTACCGGGCAGCCCCAGCATTTT. Translated: CASSQATGQPQHF.

As to this clonotype: A much larger clone sits a single nucleotide away, making a read error possible. The rearrangement links TRBV2 to TRBJ1-2, with 10 bases fitting TRBD1. The germline V gene encodes CDR1 SNHLY and CDR2 FYNNEI. The CDR3 spans 16 residues. After removal of 7 bases from V and 10 bases from J, the junction contained 18 bases not matched to a gene. The CDR3 sequence is CASTRDRGGTGNDYTF. In nucleotides, the CDR3 is TGTGCCAGCACCAGGGACAGGGGCGGAACGGGAAACGACTACACCTTC.

The table lists this clonotype with many counts. The chain links TRBV30 to TRBJ2-2, with a possible D match to TRBD1 (6 bases). The CDR3 loop spans 13 amino acids. Per the germline V gene, CDR1 is GTSNPN and CDR2 is SVGIG (reference sequence). Trimming pared 5 bases from V and 2 bases from J, leaving 9 bases between. The CDR3 DNA follows: TGTGCCTGGTACAGGGAAAACACCGGGGAGCTGTTTTTT. It yields the protein CAWYRENTGELFF.

This clonotype was detected a few times. The chain employs TRBV27 and TRBJ1-1, with a weak D call TRBD1 (5 bases). This CDR3 comprises 11 residues. V shed 8 bases and J shed 7 bases, with 11 bases lying between them. Germline CDR1 reads MNHEY; CDR2 reads SMNVEV (reference sequence). This chain's CDR3 is CASRTDSEAFF. Here the CDR3 DNA reads TGTGCCAGCCGCACCGACAGTGAAGCTTTCTTT.

This clonotype has only a few counts. CDR3: CASKGGQGAFRETQYF. The CDR3 region has the DNA TGTGCCAGCAAGGGGGGACAGGGGGCTTTTCGAGAGACCCAGTACTTC. This sequence joins TRBV6-1 and TRBJ2-5, with 12 bases fitting TRBD1. CDR1 MNHNS and CDR2 SASEGT come from the germline V gene. V lost 7 bases to trimming and J lost 4 bases; unmatched junction nucleotides: 10. The CDR3 extends over 16 amino acids.

With respect to this clonotype: This clone may be a read error of a much larger clone one base away. CDR3 in DNA: TGTGCCAGCAGCGCGCCGATAGTTAATTCACCCCTCCACTTT. Amino acids: CASSAPIVNSPLHF. The rearrangement joins TRBV9 to TRBJ1-6; D call uncertain. This CDR3 is 14 amino acids long. The V end was cut by 3 bases, the J end by 6 bases, with 10 bases between. Germline V gene data show CDR1 as SGDLS and CDR2 as YYNGEE.

The chain uses TRBV9 and TRBJ2-5; TRBD2 might be the D (6 bases). This CDR3 contains 15 residues. From germline, CDR1 is SGDLS and CDR2 YYNGEE. With 3 bases removed from V and 3 bases from J, the gap between germline ends came to 15 bases. The CDR3 sequence: CASSGLRDSEETQYF. CDR3 sequence (DNA): TGTGCCAGCAGCGGCCTCCGGGACTCAGAAGAGACCCAGTACTTC.

This chain uses TRBV19 with TRBJ1-1; D is undetermined. The CDR3 loop spans 11 amino acids. Between the trimmed V and J ends, which lost 6 bases and 6 bases, there was a span of 8 bases. Germline CDR1 and CDR2: LNHDA and SQIVND (reference sequence). CDR3 sequence: CASRMSAEAFF. The CDR3 DNA follows: TGTGCCAGTAGAATGAGCGCTGAAGCTTTCTTT.

In this sample, this clonotype turned up many times. CDR3 sequence reads: CASSQGGSNTEAFF. CDR3 nucleotide sequence: TGTGCCAGCAGCCAGGGGGGCTCGAACACTGAAGCTTTCTTT. This chain connects TRBV3-1 to TRBJ1-1; TRBD1 is a possible D gene (6 bases). Trimming cost V 3 bases and J 1 base, with 9 bases left between them. Germline V gene lookup returns CDR1 LGHDT and CDR2 YNNKEL (reference sequence). This CDR3 region has 14 residues.

This clonotype was seen a few times. The chain uses TRBV11-2 and TRBJ1-4; D is undetermined. This CDR3 has 13 residues. The germline CDR1 and CDR2 sequences are SGHAT and FQNNGV. Trimming took 7 bases from V and 7 from J, leaving 13 bases between them. The DNA for the CDR3 is TGTGCCAGCACCGCCAACCGGGGTGAAAAACTGTTTTTT. Protein product: CASTANRGEKLFF.

The gene calls are TRBV20-1 and TRBJ1-6; TRBD1 agrees at 7 bases. This CDR3 region has 16 residues. V was clipped by 1 base and J by 10 bases; unmatched bases: 13. Germline V gene lookup returns CDR1 DFQATT and CDR2 SNEGSKA (reference sequence). DNA of the CDR3: TGCAGTGCTAGAGCTAAGACAGGGAAGGCTGAATCACCCCTCCACTTT. Its protein is CSARAKTGKAESPLHF.

At least ten counts were recorded for this clonotype. The rearrangement links TRBV12-3 or TRBV12-4 to TRBJ1-4; TRBD1 matches at 9 bases. The V segment lost 1 base and the J segment 7 bases; nucleotides outside the gene matches: 4. The CDR3 is made up of 15 amino acids. The CDR3 DNA reads TGTGCCAGCAGTTTAGAAGGGACAGGGAGTGAAAAACTGTTTTTT. Its translation is CASSLEGTGSEKLFF.

At least ten counts were recorded for this clonotype. The rearrangement links TRBV12-3 or TRBV12-4 to TRBJ1-4; 7 nucleotides agree with TRBD1. J was trimmed by 11 bases and V by 6 bases; bases with no gene match: 6. CDR3 size: 12 residues. The CDR3 protein is CASRDRVGKLFF. For the CDR3, the DNA is TGTGCCAGCAGAGACAGGGTCGGCAAACTGTTTTTT.

This clonotype has ten or more counts. The V call is TRBV14, the J call TRBJ2-7; 9 nucleotides align to TRBD1. After removal of 3 bases from V and 1 base from J, the junction contained 7 bases not matched to a gene. The V gene's germline CDR1 is SGHDN and CDR2 FVKESK. This CDR3 comprises 16 residues. CDR3 DNA: TGTGCCAGCAGCCAGGTCGGGACAGGGCCATCCTACGAGCAGTACTTC. Encoded protein: CASSQVGTGPSYEQYF.

The rearrangement joins TRBV4-1 to TRBJ2-3; TRBD1 agrees at 7 bases. V dropped 4 bases and J dropped 3; count of bases not matched to a gene: 7. Looked up from germline, CDR1 is MGHRA and CDR2 is YSYEKL. This CDR3 is 15 amino acids long. CDR3 region: CASSLRTGDTDTQYF. The CDR3 DNA reads as TGCGCCAGCAGCCTGCGGACAGGCGATACAGATACGCAGTATTTT.

This clonotype was picked up a small number of times. The V and J genes are TRBV19 and TRBJ1-5; TRBD1 agrees at 9 bases. Germline V gene sequence: CDR1 LNHDA, CDR2 SQIVND (reference sequence). V shed 3 bases, J shed 6 bases, and the junction held 6 bases outside the gene matches. The CDR3 length is 15 residues. The CDR3 coding sequence is TGTGCCAGTAGTATTACAGGGGGCTCTGGTCAGCCCCAGCATTTT. Its protein is CASSITGGSGQPQHF.

This clonotype occurred a few times. J is TRBJ2-7 and V is TRBV28; 11 bases fit TRBD1. The CDR3 has 15 amino acids. Per the germline V gene, CDR1 is MDHEN and CDR2 is SYDVKM. With 5 bases clipped from V and 7 bases from J, the junction kept 10 bases outside the gene matches. Here the CDR3 reads CASSGTGGAREEQYF. DNA of the CDR3: TGTGCCAGCAGTGGGACAGGGGGAGCCCGGGAAGAGCAGTACTTC.

This clonotype was detected many times. This rearrangement joins TRBV6-2 or TRBV6-3 to TRBJ1-4; D remains unclear. The length of the CDR3 is 13 residues. The germline gives CDR1 MNHEY, CDR2 SVGEGT. V gave up 2 bases and J gave up 5 bases, with 6 bases separating them. The CDR3 DNA reads TGTGCCAGCAGTTACAGGTTGAATGAAAAACTGTTTTTT. It encodes CASSYRLNEKLFF.

The gene calls are TRBV7-9 and TRBJ2-7; weak D call: TRBD1 (5 bases). V lost 1 base, J lost 5 bases, and 15 bases lay in between. The CDR3 length is 15 residues. Per germline, CDR1 SEHNR and CDR2 FQNEAQ (reference sequence). CDR3 loop: CASSLGVPQGDEQYF. The CDR3 region has the DNA TGTGCCAGCAGCTTAGGAGTCCCGCAGGGCGACGAGCAGTACTTC.

This clonotype was recorded at least ten times. This chain uses TRBV29-1 with TRBJ1-5; D may be TRBD1 (6 bases). The CDR3 consists of 12 residues. V was trimmed by 5 bases and J by 7 bases, leaving 12 bases between them. Germline lookup yields CDR1 SQVTM and CDR2 ANQGSEA. The CDR3 region is CSVLIQGQPQHF. The CDR3 DNA follows: TGCAGCGTTCTAATCCAGGGGCAGCCCCAGCATTTT. Full variable domain (remainder filled in from reference TRBV29-1 and TRBJ1-5): SAVISQKPSRDICQRGTSLTIQCQVDSQVTMMFWYRQQPGQSLTLIATANQGSEATYESGFVIDKFPISRPNLTFSTLTVSNMSPEDSSIYLCSVLIQGQPQHFGDGTRLSIL.

This clonotype was recorded at least ten times. The gene calls are TRBV20-1 and TRBJ2-7, with TRBD2 identical over 10 bases. The germline V gene encodes CDR1 DFQATT and CDR2 SNEGSKA (reference sequence). V was clipped by 5 bases and J by 3 bases; unmatched bases: 7. The CDR3 is 14 residues long. The CDR3 here is CSAPSLAGDYEQYF. CDR3 coding DNA: TGCAGTGCTCCCTCCCTAGCGGGGGACTACGAGCAGTACTTC.

The sample holds many counts of this clonotype. The gene calls are TRBV5-6 and TRBJ2-2, with TRBD2 as a possible D gene (5 bases). The V end lost 1 base, the J end lost 3 bases, and 16 bases lay between the germline ends. The CDR3 covers 17 residues. Germline V gene data show CDR1 as SGHDT and CDR2 as YYEEEE. CDR3 region: CASSLWRPGRDTGELFF. The CDR3 DNA sequence: TGTGCCAGCAGCTTGTGGAGGCCCGGACGGGACACCGGGGAGCTGTTTTTT. The complete variable domain, with remaining parts taken from reference TRBV5-6 and TRBJ2-2, reads DAGVTQSPTHLIKTRGQQVTLRCSPKSGHDTVSWYQQALGQGPQFIFQYYEEEERQRGNFPDRFSGHQFPNYSSELNVNALLLGDSALYLCASSLWRPGRDTGELFFGEGSRLTVL.

This clonotype was seen more than once but under ten times. This rearrangement joins TRBV4-1 to TRBJ2-1; D possibly matches TRBD1 or TRBD2 (7 bases each). Germline V gives CDR1 MGHRA, CDR2 YSYEKL. The CDR3 sequence is 19 residues long. The V gene lost 4 bases and the J gene lost 0 bases, with 22 bases spanning the gap. The CDR3 sequence is CASSPDDRVGGLSYNEQFF. The CDR3 DNA follows: TGCGCCAGCAGCCCAGACGACAGGGTCGGGGGGCTCTCCTACAATGAGCAGTTCTTC.